The 29 T cell receptor beta chains in this list originate from one sample, sequenced in a study of blood T cell repertoires in COVID-19. Assay: immunoSEQ multiplex PCR; the TCRdb copy retains only in-frame clones and omits some. This table has roughly 140,000 clones, around 83% appearing once. Material for sequencing was peripheral blood. The source is a woman in her fifties or sixties with acute or convalescent COVID-19.

V usage is TRBV15 and J usage is TRBJ2-5; D perhaps matches TRBD1 (5 bases). V was trimmed by 0 bases and J by 1 base, leaving 12 bases between them. Per germline, CDR1 LNHNV and CDR2 YYDKDF (reference sequence). This CDR3 has 16 residues. CDR3 loop: CATSRDQGGSQETQYF. For the CDR3, the DNA is TGTGCCACCAGCAGAGATCAGGGCGGCTCCCAAGAGACCCAGTACTTC.

A remark on this clone: Other DNA sequences in this sample translate to the same CDR3. V gene TRBV5-5 combines with J gene TRBJ1-2, with TRBD1 identical over 7 bases. CDR1 is SGHKS and CDR2 is YYEKEE in the germline V gene (reference sequence). CDR3 length: 14 amino acids. V was clipped by 0 bases and J by 2 bases; unmatched bases: 1. The CDR3 here is CASSLDRGNYGYTF. The CDR3 DNA is TGTGCCAGCAGCTTGGACAGGGGCAACTATGGCTACACCTTC.

This chain joins TRBV6-6 and TRBJ2-7; 7 bases match TRBD1. The trim removed 6 bases at V and 2 bases at J, leaving 7 bases unmatched. The V gene's germline CDR1 is MNHNY and CDR2 SVGAGI (reference sequence). This CDR3 contains 14 residues. CDR3 sequence: CASRTQGRTYEQYF. The CDR3 nucleotides read TGTGCCAGCAGGACACAGGGGAGAACCTACGAGCAGTACTTC.

The chain carries TRBV19 and TRBJ2-1, with TRBD1 as a possible D gene (6 bases). Trimming removed 5 bases from V and 1 base from J, with 21 bases in between. Germline V gene lookup returns CDR1 LNHDA and CDR2 SQIVND (reference sequence). The CDR3 extends over 18 amino acids. This CDR3 reads CASSYKTGTTPSYNEQFF. CDR3 coding DNA: TGTGCCAGTAGTTACAAGACCGGGACAACTCCTTCCTACAATGAGCAGTTCTTC.

The chain has TRBV6-5 and TRBJ2-2; D remains unclear. V lost 7 bases, J lost 4 bases, and 10 bases lay in between. Germline V gene sequence: CDR1 MNHEY, CDR2 SVGAGI. CDR3 length: 13 residues. CDR3 DNA sequence: TGTGCCAGCATGTCCAGTTCCACCGGGGAGCTGTTTTTT. Translating gives CASMSSSTGELFF.

The chain couples TRBV7-9 to TRBJ2-3; D is unresolved. With 5 bases removed from V and 1 base from J, the gap between germline ends came to 10 bases. This CDR3 contains 14 residues. Germline CDR1 reads SEHNR; CDR2 reads FQNEAQ (reference sequence). This CDR3 reads CASSPGTGTDTQYF. CDR3 coding DNA: TGTGCCAGCAGCCCGGGTACGGGCACAGATACGCAGTATTTT.

The chain carries TRBV21-1 and TRBJ2-5; whether TRBD2, the table's D call, matches the DNA was not checked. TRBV21-1 is a recognized pseudogene. The CDR3 length is 14 residues. CDR3 region: CATRGAGDGETQYF. CDR3 in DNA: TGTGCCACTAGGGGGGCGGGAGACGGAGAGACCCAGTACTTC.

This clone has just a few counts. The chain recombines TRBV2 with TRBJ1-5; D is undetermined. The CDR3 consists of 14 residues. Germline values: CDR1 SNHLY, CDR2 FYNNEI. Trimming removed 6 bases from V and 0 bases from J, with 9 bases in between. In DNA, the CDR3 is TGTGCCAGCAGGAAAGGGAGTAGCAATCAGCCCCAGCATTTT. Translation gives CASRKGSSNQPQHF.

The CDR3 nucleotides are TGCGCCAGCAGCCAAGGGGTAGCGGGAGGGTTGGTCCATGAGCAGTTCTTC. Encoded protein: CASSQGVAGGLVHEQFF. The rearrangement links TRBV4-1 to TRBJ2-1; 11 bases match TRBD2. There are 17 residues in the CDR3. The germline gives CDR1 MGHRA, CDR2 YSYEKL. V trimming: 1 base; J trimming: 8 bases; junction bases outside the gene matches: 10.

V is TRBV19 and J is TRBJ2-2, with 8 bases lining up with TRBD2. CDR3 length equals 14 residues. The germline CDR1 and CDR2 sequences are LNHDA and SQIVND (reference sequence). The V and J ends lost 7 bases and 1 base, in that order; junction bases with no gene match: 2. This chain's CDR3 is CASTLAGNTGELFF. The DNA for the CDR3 is TGTGCCAGTACCCTAGCGGGGAACACCGGGGAGCTGTTTTTT.

The chain is built from TRBV7-2 and TRBJ2-5, with a tentative D call TRBD2 (6 bases). This CDR3 spans 14 amino acids. Trimming cost V 5 bases and J 5 bases, with 15 bases left between them. Germline lookup yields CDR1 SGHTA and CDR2 FQGNSA. For the CDR3, the DNA is TGTGCCAGCAGCCCATTGGCGGGACGGGAGACCCAGTACTTC. It yields the protein CASSPLAGRETQYF.

The chain couples TRBV5-1 to TRBJ2-1; possible D gene TRBD2, 6 bases. Trimming left V 0 bases short and J 2 bases short, with 15 bases between. Germline V gene sequence: CDR1 SGHRS, CDR2 YFSETQ. This CDR3 comprises 17 residues. The CDR3, as DNA: TGCGCCAGCAGCTTGGCCCCGTCGGGGGTGACCTACAATGAGCAGTTCTTC. Translation gives CASSLAPSGVTYNEQFF.

The V and J genes are TRBV3-1 (or the pseudogene TRBV3-2) and TRBJ2-1; 11 positions match TRBD2. V lost 4 bases and J lost 10; bases outside the gene matches: 12. The CDR3 loop spans 16 amino acids. Germline V gene sequence: CDR1 LGHDT, CDR2 YNNKEL (reference sequence). The CDR3 DNA is TGTGCCAGCAGCCCATATCTAGCGGGAGGCCCACGGGAGCAGTTCTTC. It yields the protein CASSPYLAGGPREQFF.

The chain combines TRBV10-2 with TRBJ1-5, with D perhaps TRBD1 (5 bases). This CDR3 spans 11 amino acids. Trimming removed 3 bases at V and 11 bases at J, with 8 bases between. The germline gives CDR1 WSHSY, CDR2 SAAADI. CDR3 bases: TGCGCCAGCAGTGAAGGGGTTGCCCAGCATTTT. Amino acid sequence: CASSEGVAQHF.

The chain links TRBV27 to TRBJ1-4, with a tentative D call TRBD1 (6 bases). With 5 bases removed from V and 12 bases from J, the gap between germline ends came to 19 bases. The CDR3 covers 14 residues. Germline CDR1 and CDR2: MNHEY and SMNVEV (reference sequence). The CDR3 sequence is CASSAWGPGQQLFF. The CDR3 DNA reads TGTGCCAGCAGTGCCTGGGGGCCAGGTCAGCAACTGTTTTTT.

V gene TRBV7-2 combines with J gene TRBJ2-2, with TRBD1 matching 9 bases. This CDR3 spans 15 amino acids. The germline gives CDR1 SGHTA, CDR2 FQGNSA. The trim removed 5 bases at V and 5 bases at J, leaving 6 bases unmatched. CDR3 bases: TGTGCCAGCAGCACAGACAGGGGGAGAACCGGGGAGCTGTTTTTT. Translation gives CASSTDRGRTGELFF.

This clone was counted once. The chain couples TRBV10-3 to TRBJ1-1, with TRBD1 as a possible D gene (6 bases). This CDR3 contains 15 residues. From germline, CDR1 is ENHRY and CDR2 SYGVKD. V gave up 0 bases and J gave up 5 bases, with 13 bases separating them. The CDR3, as DNA: TGTGCCATCAGTGAGTCCGGCAGGGGAGGGACTGAAGCTTTCTTT. Translating it yields CAISESGRGGTEAFF.

This clone was seen more than once but under ten times. This sequence joins TRBV6-5 and TRBJ1-1; 7 nucleotides agree with TRBD1. The trim removed 5 bases at V and 1 base at J, leaving 7 bases unmatched. CDR3 length equals 15 residues. Germline V gene sequence: CDR1 MNHEY, CDR2 SVGAGI. The CDR3 nucleotides read TGTGCCAGCAGTCGACAGGGTCTGGGGAACACTGAAGCTTTCTTT. This sequence encodes CASSRQGLGNTEAFF.

This clone was found a few times. The J gene is TRBJ1-2, the V gene TRBV29-1, with TRBD1 matching over 10 bases. Germline CDR1 and CDR2: SQVTM and ANQGSEA. The CDR3 covers 14 residues. Trimming removed 7 bases from V and 5 bases from J; junction bases left unmatched: 10. CDR3 nucleotide sequence: TGCAGCGCCTCAGGCGGGACAGGGGAGTATGGCTACACCTTC. Amino acids: CSASGGTGEYGYTF.

This clone was seen just once. This chain connects TRBV7-2 to TRBJ2-7, with 8 bases that match TRBD2. The length of the CDR3 is 15 residues. Germline V CDR1 and CDR2: SGHTA, FQGNSA. Losses at the gene ends were 3 bases for V and 5 bases for J; bases not matched to a gene: 9. CDR3 amino acids: CASSLSSGGAHEQYF. CDR3 in DNA: TGTGCCAGCAGCTTGTCCAGCGGGGGAGCACACGAGCAGTACTTC.

This sequence joins TRBV15 and TRBJ2-3; weak D call: TRBD2 (6 bases). The CDR3 consists of 15 residues. Germline V gives CDR1 LNHNV, CDR2 YYDKDF (reference sequence). Trimming took 0 bases from V and 6 from J, leaving 13 bases between them. CDR3 sequence reads: CATSRDTKGRDTQYF. The CDR3 region has the DNA TGTGCCACCAGCAGAGATACCAAAGGGAGGGATACGCAGTATTTT.

The chain joins TRBV27 to TRBJ1-4; 8 bases match TRBD1. The CDR3 extends over 12 amino acids. J lost 7 bases, V lost 8 bases, and 3 bases had no gene match. Germline CDR1 is MNHEY and CDR2 is SMNVEV (reference sequence). Here the CDR3 DNA reads TGTGCCAGCCGGACAGGGTCTGAAAAACTGTTTTTT. The encoded protein is CASRTGSEKLFF.

The chain carries TRBV27 and TRBJ2-1; D is perhaps TRBD2 (6 bases). The CDR3 is made up of 15 amino acids. V lost 4 bases and J lost 0, with 10 bases in between. Germline CDR1 reads MNHEY; CDR2 reads SMNVEV (reference sequence). Here the CDR3 reads CASSSSGGSYNEQFF. CDR3 coding DNA: TGTGCCAGCAGTTCCTCCGGGGGCTCCTACAATGAGCAGTTCTTC.

This clone was recorded only once. The CDR3 sequence: CASSSTGLSSYEQYF. The CDR3 nucleotides are TGTGCCAGCAGTTCGACAGGGCTGAGCTCCTACGAGCAGTACTTC. This rearrangement joins TRBV28 to TRBJ2-7, with TRBD1 matching over 7 bases. This CDR3 comprises 15 residues. The junction had 6 bases not matched to a gene; V was cut back by 4 bases and J by 0 bases. Germline V gene data show CDR1 as MDHEN and CDR2 as SYDVKM.

The chain carries TRBV6-6 and TRBJ2-1; possible D gene TRBD2, 5 bases. The V end was cut by 2 bases, the J end by 13 bases, with 12 bases between. This CDR3 comprises 12 residues. Germline V CDR1 and CDR2: MNHNY, SVGAGI (reference sequence). CDR3 in amino acids: CASSYAGNSQFF. DNA for the CDR3: TGTGCCAGCAGTTACGCCGGGAATTCCCAGTTCTTC.

The chain combines TRBV9 with TRBJ2-2; 11 bases agree with TRBD1. The V gene's germline CDR1 is SGDLS and CDR2 YYNGEE. This CDR3 is built from 15 residues. With V trimmed by 2 bases and J by 6 bases, 3 bases remained unmatched. The CDR3: CASSVGQGGPGELFF. Written as DNA, the CDR3 is TGTGCCAGCAGCGTGGGACAGGGGGGCCCCGGGGAGCTGTTTTTT.

The sample holds one count of this clone. V is TRBV3-1 (or the pseudogene TRBV3-2) and J is TRBJ2-1; D not resolved. This CDR3 spans 13 amino acids. V was shortened by 4 bases and J by 0 bases, with 4 bases between the two germline ends. Per the germline V gene, CDR1 is LGHDT and CDR2 is YNNKEL (reference sequence). CDR3 loop: CASSPGSYNEQFF. CDR3 DNA sequence: TGTGCCAGCAGCCCGGGCTCCTACAATGAGCAGTTCTTC.

The CDR3 loop is CASSESGYLSGREIYEQYF. CDR3 in DNA: TGCGCCAGCAGTGAGTCGGGGTACTTATCGGGACGGGAGATCTACGAGCAGTACTTC. V usage is TRBV10-1 and J usage is TRBJ2-7, with D maybe TRBD2 (6 bases). The CDR3 length is 19 residues. The V end lost 0 bases, the J end lost 3 bases, and 24 bases lay between the germline ends. The germline gives CDR1 WNHNN, CDR2 SYGVQD (reference sequence).

The chain combines TRBV30 with TRBJ1-3; 8 positions agree with TRBD1. The CDR3 extends over 15 amino acids. V lost 3 bases and J lost 0; bases outside the gene matches: 4. Germline V lookup: CDR1 GTSNPN, CDR2 SVGIG (reference sequence). CDR3 amino acids: CAWRTGAYSGNTIYF. CDR3 bases: TGTGCCTGGAGGACAGGGGCATACTCTGGAAACACCATATATTTT.